This TCR beta chain derives from a study of siplizumab effects on memory and regulatory T cells. Study-wide points: Memory cells that were CD4+ and unstimulated gave rise to alloreactive sequences, which siplizumab significantly reduced. Treg-derived clones made up an average of approximately 70% of mappable alloreactive CD4+ clones with siplizumab and over 25% in controls.

As for this clone: Its cognate antigen is unknown.

The table came from immunoSEQ multiplex PCR; TCRdb's copy has only in-frame clones and leaves some out. This table has roughly 60,000 clones, over 85% appearing once. Trimming stripped 3 bases from V and 2 bases from J, with 8 bases between. CDR1 is PRHDT, CDR2 FYEKMQ, per germline (reference sequence). The CDR3 length is 13 residues. The clonotype comes from a human donor in good health. Material for sequencing was CD8+ T cells sorted from blood. The V gene is TRBV13, the J gene TRBJ2-7; D remains unclear. The CDR3 here is CASSFALTYEQYF. In DNA, the CDR3 is TGTGCCAGCAGCTTCGCCTTGACCTACGAGCAGTACTTC. Using reference TRBV13 and TRBJ2-7 for the parts outside the CDR3, the full variable domain is AAGVIQSPRHLIKEKRETATLKCYPIPRHDTVYWYQQGPGQDPQFLISFYEKMQSDKGSIPDRFSAQQFSDYHSELNMSSLELGDSALYFCASSFALTYEQYFGPGTRLTVT.